The 19 T cell receptor beta chains presented below share a single source sample, sequenced in a study of response to subunit inactivated influenza vaccine. TCRdb re-called the RT-PCR reads with MiXCR, one entry per CDR3 protein. The sample lists a few hundred thousand distinct CDR3 sequences; 11% to 15% were seen once. Specimen: PBMCs from blood, collected about 12 days after vaccination. The receptors were gathered from a middle-aged man who received an inactivated influenza vaccine.

V gene TRBV27 combines with J gene TRBJ2-7; 9 nucleotides line up with TRBD1. The CDR3 totals 15 residues. Trimming removed 6 bases from V and 2 bases from J; junction bases left unmatched: 8. Germline values: CDR1 MNHEY, CDR2 SMNVEV (reference sequence). The CDR3 region has the DNA TGTGCCAGCAGCAACAGGGGGCTCTGGGCCTACGAGCAGTACTTC. This gives the protein CASSNRGLWAYEQYF.

This clonotype has just a few counts. The V and J genes are TRBV7-2 and TRBJ1-2; possibly TRBD1 for D (5 bases). Germline CDR1 SGHTA, CDR2 FQGNSA. Trimming removed 4 bases at V and 4 bases at J, with 16 bases between. The CDR3 loop spans 15 amino acids. CDR3 nucleotide sequence: TGTGCCAGCAGCTCTGCAGGGAGCGCAGTCTATGGCTACACCTTC. Its translation: CASSSAGSAVYGYTF.

This clonotype was detected only a few times. The genes are TRBV7-8 and TRBJ1-5, with TRBD1 matching over 8 bases. Trimming removed 3 bases from V and 0 bases from J; junction bases left unmatched: 7. The CDR3 spans 17 residues. Germline lookup yields CDR1 SGHVS and CDR2 FQNEAQ. CDR3 residues: CASSLSGTGGSNQPQHF. CDR3 in DNA: TGTGCCAGCAGCTTGTCTGGGACAGGAGGTAGCAATCAGCCCCAGCATTTT.

The rearrangement links TRBV10-3 to TRBJ1-2; maybe TRBD1 (5 bases). Trimming removed 0 bases at V and 8 bases at J, with 19 bases between. Germline CDR1 ENHRY, CDR2 SYGVKD. The CDR3 is made up of 16 amino acids. DNA for the CDR3: TGTGCCATCAGTGAGTCGTATAACAGCCCCCAGGGCGGCTACACCTTC. Protein: CAISESYNSPQGGYTF.

This chain uses TRBV18 with TRBJ2-2; D possibly corresponds to TRBD1 (5 bases). This CDR3 is 14 amino acids long. Trimming cost V 2 bases and J 4 bases, with 8 bases left between them. Germline V gives CDR1 KGHSH, CDR2 LQKENI. CDR3 sequence: CASSPGQITGELFF. The CDR3 nucleotides are TGTGCCAGCTCACCAGGACAAATCACCGGGGAGCTGTTTTTT.

The table lists this clonotype with a few counts. The DNA of the CDR3 is TGTGCCAGCAGTTTAAGGCCCAGGGGGGACTCACCCCTCCACTTT. As protein: CASSLRPRGDSPLHF. The chain recombines TRBV12-3 or TRBV12-4 with TRBJ1-6; TRBD1 matches 7 bases. The CDR3 is 15 residues long. With 2 bases clipped from V and 10 bases from J, the junction kept 8 bases outside the gene matches.

The chain is built from TRBV4-1 and TRBJ1-2; 9 positions agree with TRBD1. The CDR3 totals 16 residues. The germline CDR1 and CDR2 sequences are MGHRA and YSYEKL. With 0 bases clipped from V and 4 bases from J, the junction kept 6 bases outside the gene matches. CDR3 in amino acids: CASSQEPQGASYGYTF. CDR3 in DNA: TGCGCCAGCAGCCAAGAACCACAGGGGGCGAGCTATGGCTACACCTTC.

There are many counts of this clonotype. This chain connects TRBV3-1 to TRBJ2-1; the D gene is possibly TRBD2 (5 bases). CDR1 and CDR2 (germline): LGHDT, YNNKEL (reference sequence). V gave up 4 bases and J gave up 1 base, with 14 bases separating them. The CDR3 consists of 16 residues. The CDR3, as DNA: TGTGCCAGCAGCCTCCTAAGGACTGATTCCTACAATGAGCAGTTCTTC. As protein: CASSLLRTDSYNEQFF.

The chain recombines TRBV6-2 or TRBV6-3 with TRBJ2-5; no firm D call. Looked up from germline, CDR1 is MNHEY and CDR2 is SVGEGT. CDR3 length: 12 amino acids. V shed 2 bases and J shed 7 bases, with 8 bases lying between them. CDR3 sequence (DNA): TGTGCCAGCAGTTACGGTTTCGGGACCCAGTACTTC. Translated, it gives CASSYGFGTQYF.

The V gene is TRBV6-1, the J gene TRBJ2-3; 7 nucleotides align to TRBD2. This CDR3 is built from 14 residues. Germline-derived CDR1 and CDR2 are MNHNS and SASEGT. With V trimmed by 5 bases and J by 6 bases, 8 bases remained unmatched. The CDR3 coding sequence is TGTGCCAGCAGTCAGAGGACTAGTCGGGATACGCAGTATTTT. Protein product: CASSQRTSRDTQYF.

This clonotype came up a few times. The chain has TRBV11-2 and TRBJ1-2, with D unclear. The germline V and J ends were trimmed by 2 bases and 3 bases, with 13 bases remaining between them. Per germline, CDR1 SGHAT and CDR2 FQNNGV. This CDR3 is built from 15 residues. CDR3 nucleotides: TGTGCCAGCAGCTTAAACCCCGGAAGTGACTATGGCTACACCTTC. Translated: CASSLNPGSDYGYTF. Complete variable domain (other parts from reference TRBV11-2 and TRBJ1-2): EAGVAQSPRYKIIEKRQSVAFWCNPISGHATLYWYQQILGQGPKLLIQFQNNGVVDDSQLPKDRFSAERLKGVDSTLKIQPAKLEDSAVYLCASSLNPGSDYGYTFGSGTRLTVV.

This clonotype turned up a few times. The rearrangement links TRBV5-1 to TRBJ2-2, with unresolved D. Germline CDR1 reads SGHRS; CDR2 reads YFSETQ. The CDR3 covers 14 residues. V was cut by 1 base and J by 8 bases, with 12 bases left in between. CDR3 in DNA: TGCGCCAGCAGCTTGCATGCCCCCCGAGGGGAGCTGTTTTTT. It specifies CASSLHAPRGELFF.

This sequence joins TRBV6-7 and TRBJ2-2; D remains ambiguous. TRBV6-7 has ORF status, its function being uncertain. The CDR3 spans 16 residues. Between the trimmed V and J ends, which lost 2 bases and 3 bases, there was a span of 13 bases. The CDR3 is CASSYHETVHTGELFF. The CDR3 bases are TGTGCCAGCAGTTACCATGAGACTGTCCACACCGGGGAGCTGTTTTTT.

This clonotype was seen more than once but under ten times. The chain couples TRBV12-3 or TRBV12-4 to TRBJ2-3; 9 bases map to TRBD2. Trimming cost V 1 base and J 2 bases; bases outside gene matches: 4. CDR3 size: 16 residues. DNA of the CDR3: TGTGCCAGCAGTTTAGGGGCGGGGGGGAACACAGATACGCAGTATTTT. Its translation: CASSLGAGGNTDTQYF.

The chain recombines TRBV2 with TRBJ2-2; TRBD1 is a possible D gene (5 bases). CDR1 SNHLY and CDR2 FYNNEI come from the germline V gene. V gave up 6 bases and J gave up 4 bases, with 15 bases separating them. CDR3 length: 15 amino acids. CDR3 DNA: TGTGCCAGCAGATGGGGCCTCAAACCCACCGGGGAGCTGTTTTTT. It is translated as CASRWGLKPTGELFF.

The V and J genes are TRBV27 and TRBJ1-6, with D perhaps matching TRBD1 (6 bases). The germline V and J ends were trimmed by 0 bases and 9 bases, with 12 bases remaining between them. This CDR3 has 15 amino acids. Germline V gene data show CDR1 as MNHEY and CDR2 as SMNVEV (reference sequence). The CDR3 reads CASSLSTGIFSPLHF. DNA for the CDR3: TGTGCCAGCAGTTTATCCACAGGGATCTTTTCACCCCTCCACTTT.

There are a few counts of this clonotype. The J gene is TRBJ1-2, the V gene TRBV7-2; 7 positions match TRBD1. Germline CDR1 is SGHTA and CDR2 is FQGNSA. The CDR3 covers 14 residues. The V segment lost 3 bases and the J segment 8 bases; nucleotides outside the gene matches: 9. The CDR3 here is CASSFSEGAKGYTF. In nucleotides, the CDR3 is TGTGCCAGCAGCTTTTCTGAGGGGGCGAAAGGCTACACCTTC.

This clonotype was seen more than once but under ten times. V is TRBV5-1 and J is TRBJ1-2, with D uncertain. Trimming shortened V by 3 bases and J by 1 base, and 10 bases separated the two germline ends. The CDR3 totals 14 residues. CDR1 and CDR2 from the germline V gene are SGHRS and YFSETQ. The CDR3 loop is CASSSRGVNYGYTF. The CDR3 DNA is TGCGCCAGCAGCTCCCGGGGAGTTAACTATGGCTACACCTTC. The whole variable domain, remainder taken from reference TRBV5-1 and TRBJ1-2, is KAGVTQTPRYLIKTRGQQVTLSCSPISGHRSVSWYQQTPGQGLQFLFEYFSETQRNKGNFPGRFSGRQFSNSRSEMNVSTLELGDSALYLCASSSRGVNYGYTFGSGTRLTVV.

This clonotype turned up a few times. The chain employs TRBV5-1 and TRBJ2-5, with 7 nucleotides matching TRBD1. Germline loops: CDR1 SGHRS, CDR2 YFSETQ. The CDR3 is 13 amino acids. The J segment lost 5 bases and the V segment lost 2 bases, leaving 3 bases of the junction unmatched. The CDR3 reads CASSFRGYETQYF. The CDR3 DNA follows: TGCGCCAGCAGCTTCAGGGGGTATGAGACCCAGTACTTC.